The next 24 T cell receptor beta chains were all read from a single sample in a study of CD8 T cells in ankylosing spondylitis. TCRdb independently ran MiXCR on the 5' RACE reads; one entry per CDR3 protein. Of about 130,000 distinct CDR3 sequences in the sample, roughly 9% are singletons; the top ten hold roughly 3.3%. Sequencing used blood, either unsorted or a sorted T cell fraction (not recorded which). The origin of the receptors is a male donor with ankylosing spondylitis or in good health (not recorded which).

This clonotype was observed a few times. The genes are TRBV5-1 and TRBJ2-5; 11 positions match TRBD2. Trimming removed 8 bases from V and 2 bases from J; junction bases left unmatched: 5. In germline, CDR1 is SGHRS, CDR2 YFSETQ. This CDR3 is built from 14 residues. The CDR3 region is CASALAGGQETQYF. The DNA of the CDR3 is TGCGCCAGTGCTCTAGCGGGAGGACAAGAGACCCAGTACTTC.

This chain's CDR3 is CASSTNRQSYEQYF. In DNA, the CDR3 is TGTGCCAGCAGCACGAACCGACAGAGCTACGAGCAGTACTTC. The chain employs TRBV5-6 and TRBJ2-7; possible D gene TRBD1, 5 bases. The CDR3 is made up of 14 amino acids. Germline V gene data show CDR1 as SGHDT and CDR2 as YYEEEE. V lost 4 bases and J lost 3, with 14 bases in between. The variable domain in full, completed from reference TRBV5-6 and TRBJ2-7, reads DAGVTQSPTHLIKTRGQQVTLRCSPKSGHDTVSWYQQALGQGPQFIFQYYEEEERQRGNFPDRFSGHQFPNYSSELNVNALLLGDSALYLCASSTNRQSYEQYFGPGTRLTVT.

This clonotype was counted at least ten times. This chain uses TRBV12-3 or TRBV12-4 with TRBJ2-7; 8 bases line up with TRBD2. The CDR3 spans 14 residues. V trimming: 1 base; J trimming: 6 bases; junction bases outside the gene matches: 5. The CDR3: CASSLGAREGEQYF. For the CDR3, the DNA is TGTGCCAGCAGTTTAGGGGCCCGGGAGGGCGAGCAGTACTTC.

At least ten counts were recorded for this clonotype. This chain connects TRBV27 to TRBJ1-6, with D uncertain. Germline CDR1 and CDR2: MNHEY and SMNVEV (reference sequence). This CDR3 has 15 amino acids. V lost 0 bases to trimming and J lost 7 bases, with 10 bases between them. CDR3 region: CASSLSRQENSPLHF. CDR3 sequence (DNA): TGTGCCAGCAGTTTATCTAGGCAGGAAAATTCACCCCTCCACTTT.

This clonotype came up a few times. The chain carries TRBV20-1 and TRBJ2-3; D not certain. Germline V lookup: CDR1 DFQATT, CDR2 SNEGSKA (reference sequence). The CDR3 is made up of 20 amino acids. Trimming shortened V by 1 base and J by 0 bases, and 26 bases separated the two germline ends. In DNA, the CDR3 is TGCAGTGCTAGAGGCGACGGTATCCTAGACGCACTATCTAGCACAGATACGCAGTATTTT. Protein product: CSARGDGILDALSSTDTQYF.

The chain carries TRBV7-2 and TRBJ2-7, with 12 bases that match TRBD2. Germline loops: CDR1 SGHTA, CDR2 FQGNSA. The V and J ends lost 2 bases and 2 bases, in that order; junction bases with no gene match: 4. CDR3 length: 16 amino acids. CDR3: CASSLSLAGGPYEQYF. Here the CDR3 DNA reads TGTGCCAGCAGCTTATCGCTAGCGGGAGGGCCCTACGAGCAGTACTTC.

The V and J genes are TRBV7-2 and TRBJ2-2; no clear D. V was clipped by 5 bases and J by 7 bases, with 14 bases between them. From germline, CDR1 is SGHTA and CDR2 FQGNSA. CDR3 length: 14 residues. The CDR3 is CASSPAMSGGELFF. CDR3 DNA sequence: TGTGCCAGCAGCCCAGCAATGTCTGGCGGGGAGCTGTTTTTT.

The chain is built from TRBV5-6 and TRBJ1-1, with a possible D match to TRBD1 (6 bases). The germline V gene encodes CDR1 SGHDT and CDR2 YYEEEE. Trimming shortened V by 3 bases and J by 0 bases, and 18 bases separated the two germline ends. The CDR3 runs 17 residues. The CDR3 DNA reads as TGTGCCAGCAGCTCCACAGGAGGGGGGTGGATGAACACTGAAGCTTTCTTT. It codes for CASSSTGGGWMNTEAFF.

This clonotype came up many times. The chain couples TRBV3-1 to TRBJ1-1; maybe TRBD1 (5 bases). Germline CDR1 and CDR2: LGHDT and YNNKEL (reference sequence). The CDR3 runs to 15 residues. V lost 1 base to trimming and J lost 0 bases, with 9 bases between them. CDR3 region: CASSQGGTVNTEAFF. The CDR3 DNA follows: TGTGCCAGCAGCCAAGGAGGGACGGTGAACACTGAAGCTTTCTTT.

The V gene is TRBV7-2, the J gene TRBJ2-7; D unresolved. Trimming stripped 2 bases from V and 5 bases from J, with 4 bases between. This CDR3 comprises 11 residues. Germline assignment: CDR1 SGHTA and CDR2 FQGNSA. The CDR3 here is CASSLSHEQYF. CDR3 sequence (DNA): TGTGCCAGCAGCTTAAGCCACGAGCAGTACTTC.

This clonotype was observed many times. The chain is built from TRBV20-1 and TRBJ1-1; weak D call: TRBD1 (5 bases). Germline CDR1 reads DFQATT; CDR2 reads SNEGSKA (reference sequence). V lost 4 bases, J lost 0 bases, and 15 bases lay in between. The CDR3 contains 15 residues. The DNA of the CDR3 is TGCAGTGCTAATGGTGAAGGGGCACTGAACACTGAAGCTTTCTTT. Translated, it gives CSANGEGALNTEAFF.

This clonotype was seen more than once but under ten times. The V gene is TRBV7-6, the J gene TRBJ2-5; 14 positions agree with TRBD2. The germline gives CDR1 SGHVS, CDR2 FNYEAQ. After removal of 5 bases from V and 5 bases from J, the junction contained 4 bases not matched to a gene. The CDR3 length is 15 residues. CDR3 bases: TGTGCCAGCAGCACGGGACTAGCGGGAGAGGAGACCCAGTACTTC. It specifies CASSTGLAGEETQYF.

This clonotype was detected ten times or more. The gene calls are TRBV30 and TRBJ1-3; D unclear. From germline, CDR1 is GTSNPN and CDR2 SVGIG (reference sequence). V lost 5 bases and J 2 bases, leaving 4 bases between the germline ends. The CDR3 is 11 residues long. The CDR3 here is CAWGTGNTIYF. CDR3 bases: TGTGCCTGGGGGACTGGAAACACCATATATTTT.

This clonotype was seen a few times. The chain uses TRBV27 and TRBJ1-3; D gene unclear. The CDR3 contains 17 residues. The V end was cut by 5 bases, the J end by 0 bases, with 17 bases between. Germline V lookup: CDR1 MNHEY, CDR2 SMNVEV (reference sequence). The CDR3 protein is CASSLTSPGYSGNTIYF. The CDR3 nucleotides read TGTGCCAGCAGTCTCACATCTCCGGGGTACTCTGGAAACACCATATATTTT.

This clonotype showed up many times. The chain couples TRBV12-3 or TRBV12-4 to TRBJ2-7, with a possible D match to TRBD2 (6 bases). Between the trimmed V and J ends, which lost 3 bases and 7 bases, there was a span of 16 bases. This CDR3 has 14 residues. The CDR3 loop is CASSFRGSQEEQYF. CDR3 nucleotides: TGTGCCAGCAGTTTTCGGGGGAGTCAGGAGGAGCAGTACTTC.

This clonotype showed up many times. The chain uses TRBV11-2 and TRBJ2-5; unclear D gene. V was trimmed by 4 bases and J by 1 base, leaving 22 bases between them. Looked up from germline, CDR1 is SGHAT and CDR2 is FQNNGV. The CDR3 contains 18 residues. The chain's CDR3 is CASSSPGLVHWGQETQYF. The CDR3 coding sequence is TGTGCCAGCAGCTCACCTGGATTGGTACATTGGGGCCAAGAGACCCAGTACTTC.

Turning to this clonotype: Germline and junction disagree at one end, which may indicate a read error. The V call is TRBV29-1, the J call TRBJ1-1; D is perhaps TRBD1 (5 bases). The CDR3 contains 13 residues. Germline assignment: CDR1 SQVTM and CDR2 ANQGSEA. The CDR3 region has the DNA TGCAGCGGTGATAGGGGAATCGGCACTGAATCTTTCTTT. This encodes CSGDRGIGTESFF.

This clonotype was detected many times. The chain carries TRBV5-5 and TRBJ2-7; weak D call: TRBD1 (6 bases). Trimming removed 0 bases at V and 6 bases at J, with 13 bases between. Germline loops: CDR1 SGHKS, CDR2 YYEKEE (reference sequence). The CDR3 length is 14 residues. The CDR3 nucleotides read TGTGCCAGCAGCTTGGGTTGGGGGCCGGGCGAGCAGTACTTC. Translating gives CASSLGWGPGEQYF.

The table lists this clonotype with a few counts. The junction departs from the called germline gene at one end, perhaps through a read error. The V and J genes are TRBV13 and TRBJ2-5; TRBD1 or TRBD2 may be the D gene (5 bases each). Germline-derived CDR1 and CDR2 are PRHDT and FYEKMQ (reference sequence). This CDR3 is built from 12 residues. The CDR3 coding sequence is TGTGCCAGCAGCTTAGTAGCTCGGGACCTTCAGTTC. This gives the protein CASSLVARDLQF.

This clonotype occurred many times. V usage is TRBV20-1 and J usage is TRBJ2-7, with 12 bases lining up with TRBD1. Losses at the gene ends were 0 bases for V and 5 bases for J; bases not matched to a gene: 5. CDR1 is DFQATT and CDR2 is SNEGSKA in the germline V gene (reference sequence). The CDR3 consists of 15 residues. CDR3 sequence: CSARELGQGANEQYF. CDR3 nucleotide sequence: TGCAGTGCTAGAGAATTGGGACAGGGGGCCAACGAGCAGTACTTC.

This clonotype was counted between two and nine times. V and J are TRBV7-9 and TRBJ2-1; the D gene is possibly TRBD1 (5 bases). The CDR3 extends over 14 amino acids. The germline gives CDR1 SEHNR, CDR2 FQNEAQ (reference sequence). V lost 6 bases and J 4 bases, leaving 13 bases between the germline ends. The CDR3 spells CASSFTDRYNEQFF. In DNA, the CDR3 is TGTGCCAGCAGTTTTACCGACAGATACAATGAGCAGTTCTTC.

This clonotype was counted ten times or more. The chain links TRBV25-1 to TRBJ2-1; the D is unclear. Germline CDR1 is MGHDK and CDR2 is SYGVNS. Trimming cost V 3 bases and J 6 bases, with 6 bases left between them. This CDR3 has 12 residues. CDR3 sequence (DNA): TGTGCCAGCAGTGATTTGCTCAATGAGCAGTTCTTC. Residues: CASSDLLNEQFF.

This clonotype occurred a few times. The rearrangement links TRBV27 to TRBJ1-4; no firm D call. Trimming cost V 3 bases and J 5 bases, with 19 bases left between them. The CDR3 sequence is 17 residues long. CDR1 and CDR2 (germline): MNHEY, SMNVEV (reference sequence). The CDR3 DNA follows: TGTGCCAGCAGTTTCTCCCCCTCACGGGGAGAGAATGAAAAACTGTTTTTT. Its protein is CASSFSPSRGENEKLFF.

This clonotype has just a few counts. The chain has TRBV7-2 and TRBJ2-3; 14 bases align to TRBD2. The CDR3 totals 17 residues. Trimming cost V 5 bases and J 2 bases; bases outside gene matches: 6. Germline-derived CDR1 and CDR2 are SGHTA and FQGNSA. This CDR3 reads CASSRRLAGGLTDTQYF. The CDR3 DNA is TGTGCCAGCAGCAGACGACTAGCGGGAGGGCTCACAGATACGCAGTATTTT. Filled out from reference TRBV7-2 and TRBJ2-3, the complete variable domain reads GAGVSQSPSNKVTEKGKDVELRCDPISGHTALYWYRQSLGQGLEFLIYFQGNSAPDKSGLPSDRFSAERTGGSVSTLTIQRTQQEDSAVYLCASSRRLAGGLTDTQYFGPGTRLTVL.